A selection of T cell receptor beta chains follows, all from one sample in a study of siplizumab effects on memory and regulatory T cells. The table came from immunoSEQ multiplex PCR; TCRdb's copy has only in-frame clones and leaves some out. This sample has approximately 70,000 clones, with about 89% found just once. Input material: CD8+ T cells sorted from blood. All receptors derive from a human donor in good health. The CDR3 runs from the conserved cysteine through the conserved F or W. A D gene is named only where the DNA matches it firmly. The listing skips clone size in some rows; elsewhere it reads once, few, many or a size class.

TRBV12-1,.,few,TRBJ2-7,TGTGCCAGCACCTGCGAAGAGGGTCCCAGCTCCTACGAGCAGTACTTC,CASTCEEGPSSYEQYF
TRBV6-1,TRBD1,.,TRBJ1-5,TGTGCCAGCAGTGAAGCGAAGAGGGACAGGGGTCTTTATAGCAATCAGCCCCAGCATTTT,CASSEAKRDRGLYSNQPQHF
TRBV7-9,TRBD1,.,TRBJ2-1,TGTGCCAGCAGCCGGGACAGTTTTAATGAGCAGTTCTTC,CASSRDSFNEQFF
TRBV2,.,.,TRBJ1-5,TGTGCCACTTGGGCGGGGGGGAGTACCAATCAGCCCCAGCATTTT,CATWAGGSTNQPQHF
TRBV11-2,TRBD1,.,TRBJ2-7,TGTGCCAGCAGCTTAGTGGTGAGACAGGGAACCTACGAGCAGTACTTC,CASSLVVRQGTYEQYF
TRBV10-1,.,.,TRBJ1-2,TGCGCCAGCAGTGAGTCGAGGCAGGGCAGCTACACCTTC,CASSESRQGSYTF
TRBV4-1,TRBD2,.,TRBJ2-2,TGCGCCAGCAGCCCCCGAGGGCTAGCGGGAAAAGACACCGGGGAGCTGTTTTTT,CASSPRGLAGKDTGELFF
TRBV6-5,TRBD1,.,TRBJ1-1,TGTGCCAGCAGTTACTCGACAGGGTTGGGCACTGAAGCTTTCTTT,CASSYSTGLGTEAFF
TRBV19,.,.,TRBJ1-1,TGTGCCACTAGAGGGAGCACTGAAGCTTTCTTT,CATRGSTEAFF
TRBV6-5,TRBD1,.,TRBJ2-7,TGTGCCAGCAGTTCACAGGGGTTGGGCGAGCAGTACTTC,CASSSQGLGEQYF
TRBV11-2,.,.,TRBJ2-3,TGTGCCAGCAGCTTAGGTCTCGTCAACACAGATACGCAGTATTTT,CASSLGLVNTDTQYF
TRBV19,.,.,TRBJ1-2,TGTGCCAGTAGTATATTCACAGCGTATAACTATGGCTACACCTTC,CASSIFTAYNYGYTF
TRBV7-2,TRBD2,.,TRBJ2-5,TGTGCCAGCAGGAAGTACGGGGGGTACCAAGAGACCCAGTACTTC,CASRKYGGYQETQYF
TRBV6-5,.,few,TRBJ2-2,TGTGCCAGCAGTTACTCGCTAGCCGGGGAGCTGTTTTTT,CASSYSLAGELFF
TRBV7-8,.,.,TRBJ1-1,TGTGCCAGCAGCTTAGAATCTGAACTTGAAGCTTTCTTT,CASSLESELEAFF
TRBV10-3,TRBD2,.,TRBJ2-7,TGTGCCATCAGGCCGAAGCGGGAGCTCTACGAGCAGTACTTC,CAIRPKRELYEQYF
TRBV5-8,.,.,TRBJ1-5,TGTGCCAGCCGCGCCGGGACTGATAGCAATCAGCCCCAGCATTTT,CASRAGTDSNQPQHF
TRBV19,.,.,TRBJ2-1,TGTGCCAGTAGTATATGGGCCCTGCGGAATGAGCAGTTCTTC,CASSIWALRNEQFF
TRBV6-5,.,.,TRBJ2-7,TGTGCCAGCAGTTACTCTCGGGGACTCTACGAGCAGTACTTC,CASSYSRGLYEQYF
TRBV5-1,.,.,TRBJ1-2,TGCGCCAGCAGCTTCGGGGGGGATTATTCTGGCTACACCTTC,CASSFGGDYSGYTF
TRBV23-1,TRBD2,.,TRBJ2-2,TGCGCCACCCCGGAAGGACTAGAGACCGGGGAGCTGTTTTTT,CATPEGLETGELFF
TRBV6-6,.,.,TRBJ2-7,TGTGCCAGCAGTACCCTGGGATCCTACGAGCAGTACTTC,CASSTLGSYEQYF
TRBV6-1,.,once,TRBJ2-7,TGTGCCAGCAGCGACTGGGACTCTTCCTACGAGCAGTACTTC,CASSDWDSSYEQYF
TRBV19,.,few,TRBJ2-1,TGTGCCAGTAGTATAGCCCCCAGGGGTGGGGTATACAATGAGCAGTTCTTC,CASSIAPRGGVYNEQFF
TRBV6-1,TRBD2,.,TRBJ2-5,TGTGCCAGCAGAATACTAGCGGGAGGGCCAGAGACCCAGTACTTC,CASRILAGGPETQYF
TRBV29-1,TRBD2,.,TRBJ2-7,TGCAGCGTTGAAGATGTACGGACTAGCGGGAACTACGAGCAGTACTTC,CSVEDVRTSGNYEQYF
TRBV14,TRBD2,.,TRBJ2-1,TGTGCCAGCAGCTTCGGACTAGCGGATTACAATGAGCAGTTCTTC,CASSFGLADYNEQFF
TRBV19,.,.,TRBJ2-3,TGTGCCAGTAGTATAGACTGGGGGGCTAGCACAGATACGCAGTATTTT,CASSIDWGASTDTQYF
TRBV27,.,.,TRBJ2-7,TGTGCCAGCAGTTTACAGCCAGGCCTCTACGAGCAGTACTTC,CASSLQPGLYEQYF